The entry that follows covers one T cell receptor (beta chain) sequence. Its cognate antigen has yet to be identified. No per-base quality is available; no much larger clone lies one base away. The sample belongs to a study of blood T cell repertoires in COVID-19 (dated by TCRdb to 2018 to 2020). Context from the whole study: Collaborator samples came from the United States, Italy and Spain and covered acute and convalescent phases of COVID-19. The samples were drawn from two sources: the first 160 participants of the ongoing ImmuneRACE study, and 1,200 or so subjects contributed by 6 global collaborators. The material from the prospective study consisted of cDNA or gDNA derived from T cells, B-cell-depleted T cells, or PBMCs. The dataset comprised deeply sampled blood TCRbeta repertoires from subjects exposed to, actively infected with, or recovered from COVID-19. The repertoires were released in a freely available public database intended as a resource for research on the immune response to SARS-CoV-2. HLA class I and class II types, where available, came from metadata supplied by the sample provider rather than from assay-based typing. The sample metadata nearly always contained a de-identified subject ID, COVID-19 status, age in years and sex.

Germline trimming: 0 bases from V, 1 base from J; junction bases outside gene matches: 2. The CDR3 holds 15 amino acids from the cysteine to the phenylalanine. The retained sequence is limited to the CDR3, 45 bases, with the frame set at the first base. From a lookup of the germline V gene (reference sequence), CDR1 and CDR2 are SGHKS and YYEKEE. The immunoSEQ Assay, a bias-controlled multiplex PCR, was used to amplify TCRbeta CDR3 regions from genomic DNA. For the original study's pipeline: The number of nucleated cells in each sample was estimated by amplification of reference gene primers within the assay. To quantify the absolute abundance of each unique TCRbeta CDR3 rearrangement, sequence reads were collapsed and filtered. For each sample, productive Simpson clonality was calculated as the square root of Simpson's diversity index across productive rearrangements. In its TCRdb copy, this immuneACCESS table keeps in-frame sequences only and misses some clones. Where compared with another copy, unresolved V genes explain less than half of these, and the others have no known cause. The DNA was the basis for D and trimming; V, J and clone size are from that table. In this sample the table shows almost 70,000 clones, roughly nine tenths of which occur a single time. The ten largest clones capture 4.5% to 5% of the sample.

The research as a whole found: The quantity of clinical and demographic metadata differed by source and by participant and was supplied without curation.

Whole blood was collected in K2EDTA tubes by collaborating institutions according to the institutions' own protocols. For TCRbeta analysis, collaborators shipped samples in one of three forms: frozen whole blood, isolated PBMCs, or DNA extracted from either of those sample types. The rearranged segments are TRBV5-5 and TRBJ2-3, and TRBD1 aligns with 7 junction nucleotides. The sequence was obtained from a woman in her forties or fifties with active COVID-19. Sequences were obtained from peripheral blood. The CDR3 sequence is CASSLGQGGTDTQYF. The DNA sequence is TGTGCCAGCAGCTTGGGACAGGGAGGCACAGATACGCAGTATTTT.